A single sample is the source of the 17 T cell receptor beta chains below, sequenced in a study of a mutant IDH1 vaccine in newly diagnosed glioma. Profiled with immunoSEQ multiplex PCR; TCRdb holds only in-frame clones, not every one. The sample shows 30,000 or so clones, 80% of them seen only once. Antigens of these TCRs are unknown. Specified time point: week 35, safety follow-up. Doses comprised 300 ug of mutant IDH1 20-mer peptide each, plus topical imiquimod. The specimen was PBMCs, collected from a glioma patient whose treatment included an IDH1 peptide vaccine. Receptor source: a man aged 40-55 years with glioma. Some clones in this sample may be carry-over from other donors' samples.

The rearrangement uses TRBV23-1 and TRBJ1-6; D is undetermined. TRBV23-1 has ORF status, its function being uncertain. The CDR3 is 15 residues long. Trimming shortened V by 3 bases and J by 3 bases, and 9 bases separated the two germline ends. CDR3 in DNA: TGCGCCAGCAGTCAGACGGGCCACTATAATTCACCCCTCCACTTT. Residues: CASSQTGHYNSPLHF.

The chain joins TRBV29-1 to TRBJ2-2; tentative D call: TRBD2 (5 bases). The CDR3 runs to 13 residues. Between the trimmed V and J ends, which lost 7 bases and 1 base, there was a span of 10 bases. Germline CDR1 reads SQVTM; CDR2 reads ANQGSEA. For the CDR3, the DNA is TGCAGCGGTCGGACTCTGAACACCGGGGAGCTGTTTTTT. The encoded protein is CSGRTLNTGELFF.

The chain is built from TRBV6-5 and TRBJ2-2, with a tentative D call TRBD1 (6 bases). The V gene's germline CDR1 is MNHEY and CDR2 SVGAGI. There are 15 residues in the CDR3. V dropped 7 bases and J dropped 0 bases, with 12 bases sitting between them. The CDR3 DNA sequence: TGTGCCAGCACGACGACAGGCTCGAACACCGGGGAGCTGTTTTTT. As protein: CASTTTGSNTGELFF.

The chain employs TRBV9 and TRBJ2-2; TRBD1 might be the D (6 bases). Germline values: CDR1 SGDLS, CDR2 YYNGEE. V lost 4 bases, J lost 8 bases, and 12 bases lay in between. This CDR3 contains 13 residues. CDR3 sequence: CASSRRGSGELFF. The CDR3 coding sequence is TGTGCCAGCAGCCGTAGGGGGTCGGGGGAGCTGTTTTTT.

J is TRBJ2-2 and V is TRBV14; D is possibly TRBD1 (6 bases). The CDR3 has 19 residues. CDR1 is SGHDN and CDR2 is FVKESK in the germline V gene. Trimming removed 0 bases from V and 0 bases from J, with 17 bases in between. CDR3 region: CASSQDKLGQSTNTGELFF. CDR3 nucleotides: TGTGCCAGCAGCCAAGATAAGCTAGGACAGTCCACGAACACCGGGGAGCTGTTTTTT.

The J gene is TRBJ1-1, the V gene TRBV28, with D maybe TRBD1 (5 bases). CDR3 size: 18 residues. The germline V gene encodes CDR1 MDHEN and CDR2 SYDVKM. Trimming shortened V by 2 bases and J by 4 bases, and 23 bases separated the two germline ends. The CDR3 sequence: CASSLGVGRGTRGTEAFF. CDR3 nucleotide sequence: TGTGCCAGCAGTTTAGGGGTCGGTCGGGGGACGCGGGGCACTGAAGCTTTCTTT.

This chain connects TRBV9 to TRBJ2-7; D is undetermined. This CDR3 is built from 14 residues. Trimming removed 0 bases at V and 2 bases at J, with 9 bases between. Germline CDR1 reads SGDLS; CDR2 reads YYNGEE. The CDR3 DNA follows: TGTGCCAGCAGCGTAGCGGATGGGGCCTACGAGCAGTACTTC. It encodes CASSVADGAYEQYF. Full variable domain (outside the CDR3, taken from reference TRBV9 and TRBJ2-7): DSGVTQTPKHLITATGQRVTLRCSPRSGDLSVYWYQQSLDQGLQFLIQYYNGEERAKGNILERFSAQQFPDLHSELNLSSLELGDSALYFCASSVADGAYEQYFGPGTRLTVT.

The chain joins TRBV6-5 to TRBJ2-1; 11 nucleotides agree with TRBD1. Germline assignment: CDR1 MNHEY and CDR2 SVGAGI. Losses at the gene ends were 6 bases for V and 9 bases for J; bases not matched to a gene: 10. This CDR3 region has 15 residues. This chain's CDR3 is CASRSGTGGAGEQFF. The CDR3 bases are TGTGCCAGCAGATCCGGGACAGGGGGAGCGGGTGAGCAGTTCTTC.

The genes are TRBV30 and TRBJ2-7; 9 nucleotides match TRBD1. CDR3 size: 13 residues. The trim removed 4 bases at V and 6 bases at J, leaving 7 bases unmatched. Germline CDR1 is GTSNPN and CDR2 is SVGIG (reference sequence). The CDR3: CAWKGTGSREQYF. CDR3 DNA: TGTGCCTGGAAGGGGACAGGGAGTCGCGAGCAGTACTTC.

The DNA for the CDR3 is TGTGCCAGCAGCTTAGCGTGGCCTACCCCTTCCCAAGAGACCCAGTACTTC. Encoded protein: CASSLAWPTPSQETQYF. The chain has TRBV11-1 and TRBJ2-5, with D uncertain. V gave up 0 bases and J gave up 1 base, with 15 bases separating them. The CDR3 is made up of 17 amino acids. The germline V gene has CDR1 SGHAT and CDR2 FQDESV (reference sequence).

The CDR3 protein is CASSLLRVAGTDTQYF. The DNA of the CDR3 is TGTGCCAGCAGCTTGCTCCGGGTAGCCGGAACGGATACGCAGTATTTT. J is TRBJ2-3 and V is TRBV5-6; no reliable D call. The CDR3 covers 16 residues. Trimming took 1 base from V and 6 from J, leaving 18 bases between them. In germline, CDR1 is SGHDT, CDR2 YYEEEE.

The chain links TRBV5-5 to TRBJ1-5; the D is unclear. This CDR3 comprises 12 residues. Germline-derived CDR1 and CDR2 are SGHKS and YYEKEE (reference sequence). Deletions cut 4 bases from V and 4 bases from J, with 6 bases between. The DNA of the CDR3 is TGTGCCAGCAGCCCAAATAATCAGCCCCAGCATTTT. Amino acids: CASSPNNQPQHF.

This clone was seen more than once but under ten times. The V gene is TRBV19, the J gene TRBJ1-6; no clear D. With 5 bases removed from V and 6 bases from J, the gap between germline ends came to 11 bases. Germline V gives CDR1 LNHDA, CDR2 SQIVND (reference sequence). This CDR3 is 14 amino acids long. As DNA, the CDR3 is TGTGCCAGTAGTCTGGCGGTTCCTAATTCACCCCTCCACTTT. Its protein is CASSLAVPNSPLHF. The whole variable domain, filled in from reference TRBV19 and TRBJ1-6, reads DGGITQSPKYLFRKEGQNVTLSCEQNLNHDAMYWYRQDPGQGLRLIYYSQIVNDFQKGDIAEGYSVSREKKESFPLTVTSAQKNPTAFYLCASSLAVPNSPLHFGNGTRLTVT.

The J gene is TRBJ2-5, the V gene TRBV15; weak D call: TRBD1 (6 bases). The CDR3 covers 15 residues. Trimming stripped 3 bases from V and 1 base from J, with 12 bases between. The V gene's germline CDR1 is LNHNV and CDR2 YYDKDF (reference sequence). The CDR3 DNA is TGTGCCACCAGCAGGGATAGGACAGTCCAAGAGACCCAGTACTTC. Translating gives CATSRDRTVQETQYF.

This clone turned up a few times. The CDR3 protein is CAWRSGREKLFF. The CDR3 DNA reads TGTGCCTGGAGGTCTGGCAGGGAAAAACTGTTTTTT. The chain carries TRBV30 and TRBJ1-4; D remains ambiguous. The CDR3 runs to 12 residues. Trimming removed 3 bases at V and 8 bases at J, with 10 bases between. Germline assignment: CDR1 GTSNPN and CDR2 SVGIG (reference sequence). The variable domain in full, with the rest retrieved from reference TRBV30 and TRBJ1-4, is SQTIHQWPATLVQPVGSPLSLECTVEGTSNPNLYWYRQAAGRGLQLLFYSVGIGQISSEVPQNLSASRPQDRQFILSSKKLLLSDSGFYLCAWRSGREKLFFGSGTQLSVL.

The chain combines TRBV6-1 with TRBJ1-6, with D uncertain. V was pared by 8 bases and J by 4 bases, with 12 bases between. Germline V gene lookup returns CDR1 MNHNS and CDR2 SASEGT. The CDR3 consists of 14 residues. The CDR3 is CASRGFLYNSPLHF. The DNA of the CDR3 is TGTGCCAGCCGCGGGTTCCTATATAATTCACCCCTCCACTTT.

This chain uses TRBV9 with TRBJ1-3; the match to TRBD1 covers 8 bases. V lost 3 bases to trimming and J lost 2 bases; unmatched junction nucleotides: 7. The CDR3 covers 16 residues. Germline CDR1 SGDLS, CDR2 YYNGEE. Here the CDR3 reads CASSAGQDLPGNTIYF. The DNA of the CDR3 is TGTGCCAGCAGCGCGGGACAGGACCTCCCTGGAAACACCATATATTTT.